The 25 T cell receptor beta chains reported below all come from one sample, sequenced in a study of T cells in Graves' hyperthyroidism and ophthalmopathy. RNA transcripts gave rise to amplified TCR beta CDR3 regions. During a first-round RT-PCR of the TCR CDR3, the HTBI primer set was used. TCRdb reprocessed the multiplex PCR reads with MiXCR, giving one entry per CDR3 protein. The sample lists around 520,000 distinct CDR3 sequences; about 14% were seen once. Sequencing was performed on blood. The receptors stem from a woman aged 40 to 55 with Graves' hyperthyroidism.

The V call is TRBV11-2, the J call TRBJ2-7; TRBD1 or TRBD2 may be the D gene (6 bases each). This CDR3 is 14 amino acids long. Deletions cut 2 bases from V and 6 bases from J, with 14 bases between. The V gene's germline CDR1 is SGHAT and CDR2 FQNNGV. In DNA form, the CDR3 reads TGTGCCAGCAGCTTATCCAGGGGAGGTTTCGAGCAGTACTTC. Translated: CASSLSRGGFEQYF.

This clonotype was detected ten times or more. V usage is TRBV6-1 and J usage is TRBJ1-2, with D possibly matching TRBD1 (6 bases). V was clipped by 7 bases and J by 4 bases, with 16 bases between them. The CDR3 consists of 14 residues. Germline CDR1 is MNHNS and CDR2 is SASEGT. DNA of the CDR3: TGTGCCAGCAAGGGAGGGCGGGGGGCCTATGGCTACACCTTC. Its protein product is CASKGGRGAYGYTF.

This clonotype was detected many times. The chain couples TRBV20-1 to TRBJ2-7; maybe TRBD2 (6 bases). The CDR3 totals 12 residues. Germline-derived CDR1 and CDR2 are DFQATT and SNEGSKA (reference sequence). V lost 6 bases to trimming and J lost 0 bases, with 9 bases between them. The CDR3 sequence is CSARRDSYEQYF. DNA of the CDR3: TGCAGTGCAAGGCGGGACTCCTACGAGCAGTACTTC.

This clonotype was seen a handful of times. The junction departs from the called germline gene at one end, perhaps through a read error. The chain carries TRBV5-5 and TRBJ2-6, with no clear D. CDR1 is SGHKS, CDR2 YYEKEE, per germline (reference sequence). This CDR3 is built from 14 residues. The DNA for the CDR3 is TGTGCCAGCACCTTGGACTCTGGGGCCAACGTCCTGACTTTC. Residues: CASTLDSGANVLTF. Together with reference TRBV5-5 and TRBJ2-6, the CDR3 gives the full variable domain: DAGVTQSPTHLIKTRGQQVTLRCSPISGHKSVSWYQQVLGQGPQFIFQYYEKEERGRGNFPDRFSARQFPNYSSELNVNALLLGDSALYLCASTLDSGANVLTFGAGSRLTVL.

This clonotype was seen many times. The chain links TRBV5-5 to TRBJ2-3; D is unclear. CDR1 and CDR2 from the germline V gene are SGHKS and YYEKEE (reference sequence). V lost 2 bases and J lost 0, with 13 bases in between. The CDR3 consists of 16 residues. Here the CDR3 reads CASSFSPTGSTDTQYF. In DNA, the CDR3 is TGTGCCAGCAGCTTTTCCCCAACCGGGAGCACAGATACGCAGTATTTT.

This rearrangement joins TRBV28 to TRBJ1-3, with 7 bases aligning to TRBD1. The ends lost 5 bases at V and 5 bases at J; junction bases unmatched: 6. The germline V gene encodes CDR1 MDHEN and CDR2 SYDVKM. The CDR3 is 14 residues long. The CDR3 DNA follows: TGTGCCAGCAGTCTCCGACAGGGAAGAAACACCATATATTTT. Protein product: CASSLRQGRNTIYF.

This rearrangement joins TRBV20-1 to TRBJ2-1; D is possibly TRBD2 (6 bases). Trimming shortened V by 3 bases and J by 2 bases, and 11 bases separated the two germline ends. The CDR3 consists of 14 residues. Germline CDR1 is DFQATT and CDR2 is SNEGSKA (reference sequence). CDR3 DNA: TGCAGTGCTAGTCTATGGGGGGCCTACAATGAGCAGTTCTTC. As protein: CSASLWGAYNEQFF.

This clonotype was detected many times. This chain links TRBV9 with TRBJ1-1; perhaps TRBD1 as D (5 bases). Per the germline V gene, CDR1 is SGDLS and CDR2 is YYNGEE. This CDR3 is built from 15 residues. V lost 0 bases and J 1 base, leaving 10 bases between the germline ends. The CDR3 spells CASSVAPGQNTEAFF. The CDR3 DNA reads TGTGCCAGCAGCGTAGCTCCAGGGCAGAACACTGAAGCTTTCTTT.

In its sample, this clonotype was seen a few times. The rearrangement uses TRBV20-1 and TRBJ1-2, with D perhaps matching TRBD1 (5 bases). From germline, CDR1 is DFQATT and CDR2 SNEGSKA (reference sequence). V dropped 6 bases and J dropped 3 bases, with 29 bases sitting between them. The length of the CDR3 is 18 residues. The CDR3 sequence is CSALTGRDLSPLDYGYTF. The CDR3 DNA reads as TGCAGTGCCCTTACCGGCCGGGACCTTTCCCCTTTGGACTATGGCTACACCTTC.

The rearrangement joins TRBV6-2 or TRBV6-3 to TRBJ2-7; 10 nucleotides agree with TRBD2. Germline CDR1 MNHEY, CDR2 SVGEGT. The V gene end was trimmed by 2 bases and the J gene end by 9 bases; junction bases not matched to a gene: 7. The CDR3 has 14 amino acids. CDR3 DNA: TGTGCCAGCAGTTACACTAGCGGGGAGCCGTCGCAGTACTTC. As protein: CASSYTSGEPSQYF.

This clonotype was detected only a few times. The rearrangement joins TRBV11-2 to TRBJ1-3, with unresolved D. Germline values: CDR1 SGHAT, CDR2 FQNNGV. The CDR3 has 14 residues. V lost 1 base and J lost 1, with 5 bases in between. For the CDR3, the DNA is TGTGCCAGCAGCTTAGTAACATCTGGAAACACCATATATTTT. Translated, it gives CASSLVTSGNTIYF.

The table lists this clonotype with many counts. The rearrangement uses TRBV29-1 and TRBJ1-2; perhaps TRBD1 as D (5 bases). Looked up from germline, CDR1 is SQVTM and CDR2 is ANQGSEA. Between the trimmed V and J ends, which lost 3 bases and 7 bases, there was a span of 9 bases. There are 11 residues in the CDR3. In DNA form, the CDR3 reads TGCAGCGTTGATACCGGGGCTGGCTACACCTTC. Amino acid sequence: CSVDTGAGYTF.

This clonotype appeared many times. The CDR3 reads CASSLRTENTGELFF. The CDR3 coding sequence is TGCGCCAGCAGCTTGAGGACCGAGAACACCGGGGAGCTGTTTTTT. V usage is TRBV5-1 and J usage is TRBJ2-2, with D unresolved. The ends were cut back, 1 base at V and 1 base at J, with 8 bases in the middle. CDR3 length: 15 residues. Germline V gene lookup returns CDR1 SGHRS and CDR2 YFSETQ.

This chain joins TRBV11-2 and TRBJ2-7; either TRBD1 or TRBD2 may supply D (6 bases each). Germline CDR1 reads SGHAT; CDR2 reads FQNNGV. V dropped 1 base and J dropped 0 bases, with 13 bases sitting between them. The CDR3 is 16 residues long. The CDR3 region is CASSLVVRGDSYEQYF. The CDR3 DNA reads as TGTGCCAGCAGCTTAGTAGTGAGGGGGGACTCCTACGAGCAGTACTTC.

This clonotype was recorded many times. This chain uses TRBV12-3 or TRBV12-4 with TRBJ2-2, with 8 bases fitting TRBD2. The CDR3 extends over 16 amino acids. The ends lost 7 bases at V and 3 bases at J; junction bases unmatched: 10. The DNA of the CDR3 is TGTGCCAGCATTTCCCCCAGCGGGGGTCACACCGGGGAGCTGTTTTTT. Translated: CASISPSGGHTGELFF.

This clonotype came up many times. The genes are TRBV18 and TRBJ2-3; TRBD1 matches at 8 bases. Germline trimming cut 2 bases from V and 4 bases from J; bases unmatched to any gene: 8. The CDR3 is made up of 16 amino acids. Germline loops: CDR1 KGHSH, CDR2 LQKENI. CDR3 sequence reads: CASSPFSGGAADTQYF. The CDR3, as DNA: TGTGCCAGCTCACCATTTTCAGGGGGCGCGGCAGATACGCAGTATTTT.

This clonotype was counted between two and nine times. This rearrangement joins TRBV28 to TRBJ1-1; D may be TRBD1 (6 bases). Per germline, CDR1 MDHEN and CDR2 SYDVKM. The CDR3 sequence is 14 residues long. With 6 bases removed from V and 4 bases from J, the gap between germline ends came to 15 bases. CDR3 protein: CASRLPQGSTEAFF. CDR3 DNA sequence: TGTGCCAGCAGACTCCCACAGGGAAGCACTGAAGCTTTCTTT.

A few counts support this clonotype. The chain is built from TRBV5-1 and TRBJ1-2, with D unresolved. V gave up 0 bases and J gave up 3 bases, with 12 bases separating them. The CDR3 runs 15 residues. From germline, CDR1 is SGHRS and CDR2 YFSETQ. CDR3 nucleotides: TGCGCCAGCAGCTTGGGGGTCTCCGGGGACTATGGCTACACCTTC. Its protein product is CASSLGVSGDYGYTF.

In its sample, this clonotype was seen many times. V and J are TRBV28 and TRBJ1-1, with TRBD1 matching over 7 bases. Germline-derived CDR1 and CDR2 are MDHEN and SYDVKM. Unmatched junction bases numbered 6, after V lost 3 bases and J lost 11 bases. The CDR3 loop spans 12 amino acids. CDR3 in DNA: TGTGCCAGCAGTTTGCAACAGGGGTATGCTTTCTTT. This translates into CASSLQQGYAFF.

The rearrangement uses TRBV7-9 and TRBJ1-4; D gene ambiguous. Per germline, CDR1 SEHNR and CDR2 FQNEAQ (reference sequence). The CDR3 covers 12 residues. V gave up 2 bases and J gave up 7 bases, with 5 bases separating them. CDR3 sequence reads: CASSLSFEKLFF. CDR3 bases: TGTGCCAGCAGCTTATCGTTTGAAAAACTGTTTTTT.

In this sample, this clonotype turned up a few times. The chain links TRBV3-1 to TRBJ2-7, with 9 positions matching TRBD2. The CDR3 runs to 15 residues. Trimming took 4 bases from V and 5 from J; bases not matched to a gene: 9. Germline V CDR1 and CDR2: LGHDT, YNNKEL (reference sequence). The CDR3 sequence: CASSPTTSGWDEQYF. CDR3 coding DNA: TGTGCCAGCAGCCCTACAACTAGCGGGTGGGACGAGCAGTACTTC.

This chain joins TRBV5-1 and TRBJ1-3; TRBD1 matches at 9 bases. The CDR3 contains 16 residues. The V segment lost 2 bases and the J segment 0 bases; nucleotides outside the gene matches: 3. In germline, CDR1 is SGHRS, CDR2 YFSETQ. The CDR3 DNA reads as TGCGCCAGCAGCTTCGGGACAGGGAACTCTGGAAACACCATATATTTT. This translates into CASSFGTGNSGNTIYF.

The sample holds many counts of this clonotype. Here the CDR3 DNA reads TGTGCCAGCAGCTTAGGGCCGGGACTAGTGGTGACCGGGGAGCTGTTTTTT. This encodes CASSLGPGLVVTGELFF. This chain joins TRBV11-2 and TRBJ2-2; 8 bases are shared with TRBD2. Germline assignment: CDR1 SGHAT and CDR2 FQNNGV. CDR3 length: 17 amino acids. Trimming took 1 base from V and 5 from J; bases not matched to a gene: 9.

This clonotype showed up just a few times. The chain joins TRBV5-1 to TRBJ2-2, with a tentative D call TRBD1 (6 bases). Germline assignment: CDR1 SGHRS and CDR2 YFSETQ. CDR3 length: 16 amino acids. V gave up 0 bases and J gave up 1 base, with 10 bases separating them. In DNA form, the CDR3 reads TGCGCCAGCAGCTTGGATGGGGGCAGGAACACCGGGGAGCTGTTTTTT. Protein sequence: CASSLDGGRNTGELFF.

The chain uses TRBV5-1 and TRBJ2-3, with D perhaps assigned TRBD1 or TRBD2 (6 bases each). The germline V gene has CDR1 SGHRS and CDR2 YFSETQ. This CDR3 is built from 18 residues. V was shortened by 4 bases and J by 0 bases, with 21 bases between the two germline ends. The CDR3 DNA follows: TGCGCCAGCAGCCCCCTGGGGGGCACAGGTTCTAGCACAGATACGCAGTATTTT. As protein: CASSPLGGTGSSTDTQYF.